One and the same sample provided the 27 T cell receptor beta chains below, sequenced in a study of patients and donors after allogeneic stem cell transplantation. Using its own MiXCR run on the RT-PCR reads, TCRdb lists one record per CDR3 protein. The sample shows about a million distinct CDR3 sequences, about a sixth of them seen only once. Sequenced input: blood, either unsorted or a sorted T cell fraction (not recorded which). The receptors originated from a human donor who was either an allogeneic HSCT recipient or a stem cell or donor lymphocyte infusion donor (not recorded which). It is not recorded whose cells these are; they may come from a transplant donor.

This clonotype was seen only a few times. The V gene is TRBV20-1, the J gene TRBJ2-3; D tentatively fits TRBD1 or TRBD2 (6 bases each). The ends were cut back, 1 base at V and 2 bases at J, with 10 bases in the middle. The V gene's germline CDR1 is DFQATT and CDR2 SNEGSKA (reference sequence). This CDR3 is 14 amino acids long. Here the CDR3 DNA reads TGCAGTGCTAGAGGGCCGGGGGCCACAGATACGCAGTATTTT. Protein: CSARGPGATDTQYF.

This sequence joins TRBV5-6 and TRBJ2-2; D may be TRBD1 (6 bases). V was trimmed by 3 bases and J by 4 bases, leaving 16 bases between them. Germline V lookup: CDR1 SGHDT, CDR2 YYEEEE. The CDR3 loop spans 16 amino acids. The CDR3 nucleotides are TGTGCCAGCAGCTCATTGGGCCAGGGGACCACCGGGGAGCTGTTTTTT. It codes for CASSSLGQGTTGELFF.

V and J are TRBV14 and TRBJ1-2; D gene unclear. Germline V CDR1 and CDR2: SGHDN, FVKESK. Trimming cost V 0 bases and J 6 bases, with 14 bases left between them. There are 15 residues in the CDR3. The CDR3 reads CASSQDLRALHGYTF. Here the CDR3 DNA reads TGTGCCAGCAGCCAAGATTTGAGAGCTTTGCATGGCTACACCTTC. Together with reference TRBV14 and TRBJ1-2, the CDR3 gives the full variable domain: EAGVTQFPSHSVIEKGQTVTLRCDPISGHDNLYWYRRVMGKEIKFLLHFVKESKQDESGMPNNRFLAERTGGTYSTLKVQPAELEDSGVYFCASSQDLRALHGYTFGSGTRLTVV.

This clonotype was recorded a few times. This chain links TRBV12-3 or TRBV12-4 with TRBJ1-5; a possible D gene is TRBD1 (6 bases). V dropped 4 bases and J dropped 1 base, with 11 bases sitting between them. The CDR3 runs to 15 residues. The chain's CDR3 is CASSSSGQSNQPQHF. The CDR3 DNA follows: TGTGCCAGCAGTTCGTCTGGACAGAGCAATCAGCCCCAGCATTTT.

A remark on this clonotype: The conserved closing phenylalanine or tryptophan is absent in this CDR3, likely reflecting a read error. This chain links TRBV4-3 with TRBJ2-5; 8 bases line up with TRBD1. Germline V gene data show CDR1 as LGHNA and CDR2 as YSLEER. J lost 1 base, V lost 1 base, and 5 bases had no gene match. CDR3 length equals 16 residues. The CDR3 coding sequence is TGCGCCAGCAGCCAAGTGGGGACAGGATCCCAAGAGACCCAGTACTAC. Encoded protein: CASSQVGTGSQETQYY.

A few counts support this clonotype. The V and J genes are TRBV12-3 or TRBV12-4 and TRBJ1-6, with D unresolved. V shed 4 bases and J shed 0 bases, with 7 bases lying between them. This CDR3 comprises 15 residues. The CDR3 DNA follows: TGTGCCAGCAGTTGGGGTACCTCCTATAATTCACCCCTCCACTTT. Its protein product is CASSWGTSYNSPLHF.

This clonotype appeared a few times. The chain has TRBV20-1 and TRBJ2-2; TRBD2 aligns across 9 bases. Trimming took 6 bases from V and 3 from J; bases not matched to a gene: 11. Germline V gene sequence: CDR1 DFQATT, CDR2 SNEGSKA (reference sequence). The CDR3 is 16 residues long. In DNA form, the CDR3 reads TGCAGTGCGCTGGCGGGAGGGATTCGGGACACCGGGGAGCTGTTTTTT. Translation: CSALAGGIRDTGELFF.

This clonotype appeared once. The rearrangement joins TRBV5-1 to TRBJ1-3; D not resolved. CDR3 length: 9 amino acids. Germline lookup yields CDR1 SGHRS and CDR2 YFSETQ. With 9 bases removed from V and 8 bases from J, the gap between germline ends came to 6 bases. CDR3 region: CAIRDTIYF. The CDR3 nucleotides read TGCGCCATCCGGGACACCATATATTTT.

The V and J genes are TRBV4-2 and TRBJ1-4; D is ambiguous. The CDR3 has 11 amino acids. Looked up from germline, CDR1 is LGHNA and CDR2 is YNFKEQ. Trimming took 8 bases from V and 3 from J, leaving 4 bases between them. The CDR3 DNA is TGTGCCAGCCGCTCTAATGAAAAACTGTTTTTT. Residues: CASRSNEKLFF.

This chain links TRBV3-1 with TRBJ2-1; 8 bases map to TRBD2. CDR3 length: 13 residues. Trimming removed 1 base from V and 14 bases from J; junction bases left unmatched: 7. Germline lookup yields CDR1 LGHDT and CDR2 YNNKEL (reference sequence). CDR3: CASSQVSSGAEFF. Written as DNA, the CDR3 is TGTGCCAGCAGCCAAGTTAGTAGCGGGGCGGAGTTCTTC.

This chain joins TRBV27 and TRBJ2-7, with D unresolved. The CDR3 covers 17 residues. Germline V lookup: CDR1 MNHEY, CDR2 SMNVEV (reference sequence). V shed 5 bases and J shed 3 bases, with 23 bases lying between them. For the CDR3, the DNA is TGTGCCAGCAGTCTTGGCGCGGACGGCTTGAATCGCTACGAGCAGTACTTC. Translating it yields CASSLGADGLNRYEQYF.

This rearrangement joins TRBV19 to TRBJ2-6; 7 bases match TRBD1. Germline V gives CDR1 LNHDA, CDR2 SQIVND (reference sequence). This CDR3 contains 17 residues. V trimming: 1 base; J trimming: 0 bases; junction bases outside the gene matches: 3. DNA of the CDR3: TGTGCCAGTAGTATAGGGACAGGCATCTCTGGGGCCAACGTCCTGACTTTC. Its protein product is CASSIGTGISGANVLTF.

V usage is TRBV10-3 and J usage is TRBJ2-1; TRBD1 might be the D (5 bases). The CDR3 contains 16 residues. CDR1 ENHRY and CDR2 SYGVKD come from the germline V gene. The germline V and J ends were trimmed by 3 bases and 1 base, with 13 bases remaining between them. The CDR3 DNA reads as TGTGCCATCAGTGATAACAGGTCAGGTTCCTACAATGAGCAGTTCTTC. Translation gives CAISDNRSGSYNEQFF.

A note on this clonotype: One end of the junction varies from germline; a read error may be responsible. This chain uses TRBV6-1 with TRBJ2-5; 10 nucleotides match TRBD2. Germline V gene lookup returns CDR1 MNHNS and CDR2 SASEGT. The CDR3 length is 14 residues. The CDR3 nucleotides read TGTGCCAGCAGGGAAGCGGGGGGGCTTGAGACCCAGTACTTC. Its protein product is CASREAGGLETQYF.

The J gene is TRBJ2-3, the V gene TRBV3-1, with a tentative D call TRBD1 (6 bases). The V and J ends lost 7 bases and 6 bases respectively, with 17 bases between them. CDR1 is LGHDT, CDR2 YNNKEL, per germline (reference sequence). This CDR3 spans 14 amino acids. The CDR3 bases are TGTGCCAGCACACCCGGGACATTAATGGATACGCAGTATTTT. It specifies CASTPGTLMDTQYF.

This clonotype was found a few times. Here the CDR3 reads CATSLDYTGELFF. Written as DNA, the CDR3 is TGTGCCACCTCCTTGGACTACACCGGGGAGCTGTTTTTT. The gene calls are TRBV24-1 and TRBJ2-2; D may be TRBD2 (5 bases). The CDR3 totals 13 residues. Germline V CDR1 and CDR2: KGHDR, SFDVKD. Trimming pared 9 bases from V and 3 bases from J, leaving 10 bases between.

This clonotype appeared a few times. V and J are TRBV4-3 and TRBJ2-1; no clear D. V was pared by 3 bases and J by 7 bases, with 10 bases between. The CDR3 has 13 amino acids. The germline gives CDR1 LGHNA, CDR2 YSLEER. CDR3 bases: TGCGCCAGCAGCCAGGCCGCTCGGAATGAGCAGTTCTTC. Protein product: CASSQAARNEQFF.

The CDR3 spells CASSRLAGKKETQYF. DNA of the CDR3: TGTGCCAGCAGCCGACTAGCGGGGAAAAAAGAGACCCAGTACTTC. V usage is TRBV13 and J usage is TRBJ2-5; 11 positions match TRBD2. After removal of 5 bases from V and 3 bases from J, the junction contained 5 bases not matched to a gene. Germline V gene data show CDR1 as PRHDT and CDR2 as FYEKMQ (reference sequence). The length of the CDR3 is 15 residues.

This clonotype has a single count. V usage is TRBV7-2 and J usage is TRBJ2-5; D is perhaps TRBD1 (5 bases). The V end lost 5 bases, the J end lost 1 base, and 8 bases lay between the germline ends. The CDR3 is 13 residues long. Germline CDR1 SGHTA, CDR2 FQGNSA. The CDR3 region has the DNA TGTGCCAGCAGCCGACAGACCCAAGAGACCCAGTACTTC. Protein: CASSRQTQETQYF.

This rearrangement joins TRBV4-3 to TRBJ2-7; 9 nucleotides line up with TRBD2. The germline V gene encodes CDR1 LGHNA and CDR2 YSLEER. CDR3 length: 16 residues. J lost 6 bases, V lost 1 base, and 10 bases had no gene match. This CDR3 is CASSQASGTSSTEQYF. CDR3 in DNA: TGCGCCAGCAGCCAAGCCTCCGGGACTAGCTCCACCGAGCAGTACTTC.

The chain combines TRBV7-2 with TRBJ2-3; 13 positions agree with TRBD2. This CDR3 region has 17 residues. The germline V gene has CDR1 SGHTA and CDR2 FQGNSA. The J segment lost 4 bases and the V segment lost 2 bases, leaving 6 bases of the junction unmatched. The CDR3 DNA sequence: TGTGCCAGCAGCTTAAGGACTAGCGGGGGACCGGCAGATACGCAGTATTTT. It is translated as CASSLRTSGGPADTQYF.

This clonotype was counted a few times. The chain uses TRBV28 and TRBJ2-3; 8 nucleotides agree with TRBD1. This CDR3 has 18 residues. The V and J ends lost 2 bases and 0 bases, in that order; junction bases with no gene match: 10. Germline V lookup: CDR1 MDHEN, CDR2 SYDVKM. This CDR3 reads CASSLGTRTGTSTDTQYF. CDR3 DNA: TGTGCCAGCAGTTTAGGGACCCGGACAGGGACAAGCACAGATACGCAGTATTTT.

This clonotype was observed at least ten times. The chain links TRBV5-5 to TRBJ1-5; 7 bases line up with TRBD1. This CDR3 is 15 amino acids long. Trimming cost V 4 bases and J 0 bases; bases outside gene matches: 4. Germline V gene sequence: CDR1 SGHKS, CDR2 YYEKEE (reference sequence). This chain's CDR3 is CASSGTADSNQPQHF. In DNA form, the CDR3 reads TGTGCCAGCAGCGGGACAGCTGATAGCAATCAGCCCCAGCATTTT.

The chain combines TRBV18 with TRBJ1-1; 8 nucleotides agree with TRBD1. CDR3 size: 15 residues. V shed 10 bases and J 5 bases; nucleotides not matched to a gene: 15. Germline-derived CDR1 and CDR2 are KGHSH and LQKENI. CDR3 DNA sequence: TGTGCCATCTCTCCAATAACAGGGGGGAAAACTGAAGCTTTCTTT. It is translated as CAISPITGGKTEAFF.

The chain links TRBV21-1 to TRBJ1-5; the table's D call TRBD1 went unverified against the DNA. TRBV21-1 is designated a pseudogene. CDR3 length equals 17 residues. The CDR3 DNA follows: TGTGCCAGCAGCAGAGCTACACAGGGGGGGGAAAGTCAGCCCCAGCATTTT. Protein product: CASSRATQGGESQPQHF.

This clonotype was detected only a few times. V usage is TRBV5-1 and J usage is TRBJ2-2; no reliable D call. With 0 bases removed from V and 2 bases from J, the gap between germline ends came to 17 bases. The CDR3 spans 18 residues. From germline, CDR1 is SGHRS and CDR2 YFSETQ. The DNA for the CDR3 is TGCGCCAGCAGCTTGGTGGGCTCCCAATTCTTAAACACCGGGGAGCTGTTTTTT. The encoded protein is CASSLVGSQFLNTGELFF.

In DNA form, the CDR3 reads TGTGCCAGCAGCTTAGCCACTAGCGGGGCCATCTACAATGAGCAGTTCTTC. This codes for CASSLATSGAIYNEQFF. The chain carries TRBV5-6 and TRBJ2-1; TRBD2 aligns across 10 bases. V lost 2 bases and J lost 3; bases outside the gene matches: 8. The germline CDR1 and CDR2 sequences are SGHDT and YYEEEE. This CDR3 has 17 residues.